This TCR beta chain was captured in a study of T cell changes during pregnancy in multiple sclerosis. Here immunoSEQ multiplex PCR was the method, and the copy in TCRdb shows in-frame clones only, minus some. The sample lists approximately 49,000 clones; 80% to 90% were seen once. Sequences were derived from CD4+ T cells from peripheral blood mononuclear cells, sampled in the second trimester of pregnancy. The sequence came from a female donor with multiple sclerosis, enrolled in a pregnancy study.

CDR3 residues: CASSRRSTGINGYTF. In nucleotides, the CDR3 is TGTGCCAGCAGCCGGCGCTCCACAGGGATTAATGGCTACACCTTC. The genes are TRBV5-6 and TRBJ1-2; tentative D call: TRBD1 (6 bases). V was clipped by 4 bases and J by 6 bases, with 19 bases between them. Germline V gene lookup returns CDR1 SGHDT and CDR2 YYEEEE. This CDR3 has 15 residues. The full variable domain, with the rest looked up from reference TRBV5-6 and TRBJ1-2, is DAGVTQSPTHLIKTRGQQVTLRCSPKSGHDTVSWYQQALGQGPQFIFQYYEEEERQRGNFPDRFSGHQFPNYSSELNVNALLLGDSALYLCASSRRSTGINGYTFGSGTRLTVV.